This passage covers 28 T cell receptor beta chains from one sample sequenced in a study of blood T cell repertoires in COVID-19. Libraries were prepared by immunoSEQ multiplex PCR; TCRdb keeps only in-frame clonotypes and omits some of them. Of around 140,000 clones in the sample, 85% to 90% were seen once. The sequenced material came from PBMCs or T cells enriched from blood (not recorded which). Source of these receptors: a man aged 55 to 70 who had recovered from COVID-19.

The count of this clone is one. The rearrangement uses TRBV2 and TRBJ2-3; 8 bases map to TRBD2. This CDR3 is built from 16 residues. The V gene's germline CDR1 is SNHLY and CDR2 FYNNEI. With V trimmed by 7 bases and J by 3 bases, 12 bases remained unmatched. The CDR3 DNA is TGTGCCAGCATGGGGTTGATAGCGGGGCCGACAGATACGCAGTATTTT. This encodes CASMGLIAGPTDTQYF.

In this sample, this clone turned up a few times. The chain couples TRBV28 to TRBJ1-1; D call uncertain. Germline lookup yields CDR1 MDHEN and CDR2 SYDVKM. The V end was cut by 3 bases, the J end by 0 bases, with 11 bases between. This CDR3 comprises 15 residues. CDR3 sequence: CASSFMQNMNTEAFF. In nucleotides, the CDR3 is TGTGCCAGCAGTTTCATGCAGAACATGAACACTGAAGCTTTCTTT.

The chain carries TRBV5-1 and TRBJ2-3; no clear D gene. Germline V lookup: CDR1 SGHRS, CDR2 YFSETQ. The V end lost 1 base, the J end lost 0 bases, and 6 bases lay between the germline ends. The length of the CDR3 is 14 residues. The CDR3 nucleotides are TGCGCCAGCAGCTTGTCTATAAGCACAGATACGCAGTATTTT. It is translated as CASSLSISTDTQYF.

This clone was observed a handful of times. This chain uses TRBV5-1 with TRBJ2-1; 9 positions match TRBD2. The CDR3 loop spans 15 amino acids. The germline V gene has CDR1 SGHRS and CDR2 YFSETQ. V lost 3 bases to trimming and J lost 6 bases; unmatched junction nucleotides: 7. The CDR3 sequence: CASSSGTSIFNEQFF. The CDR3 DNA reads TGCGCCAGCAGCTCCGGGACTAGCATCTTCAATGAGCAGTTCTTC.

The J gene is TRBJ2-6, the V gene TRBV24-1; 7 bases map to TRBD2. V dropped 3 bases and J dropped 2; count of bases not matched to a gene: 6. CDR1 KGHDR and CDR2 SFDVKD come from the germline V gene. The CDR3 contains 17 residues. CDR3 bases: TGTGCCACCAGTGATAAGGCACGGGGGGCTGGGGCCAACGTCCTGACTTTC. Translated, it gives CATSDKARGAGANVLTF.

V gene TRBV19 combines with J gene TRBJ1-5; possibly TRBD1 for D (6 bases). The CDR3 runs 16 residues. V was clipped by 6 bases and J by 1 base, with 16 bases between them. CDR1 is LNHDA, CDR2 SQIVND, per germline (reference sequence). CDR3 amino acids: CASSHDRPPSNQPQHF. DNA of the CDR3: TGTGCCAGTAGCCACGACAGGCCTCCGAGCAATCAGCCCCAGCATTTT.

The chain recombines TRBV4-2 with TRBJ1-2; D remains unclear. This CDR3 is built from 17 residues. Germline V gene lookup returns CDR1 LGHNA and CDR2 YNFKEQ. Trimming left V 1 base short and J 4 bases short, with 19 bases between. As DNA, the CDR3 is TGTGCCAGCAGCCAAGGCCGTTTGAGGGTGACGGGCTATGGCTACACCTTC. Its protein is CASSQGRLRVTGYGYTF.

The gene calls are TRBV3-1 (or the pseudogene TRBV3-2) and TRBJ1-2; D is uncertain. V lost 0 bases to trimming and J lost 4 bases, with 6 bases between them. The length of the CDR3 is 13 residues. The germline gives CDR1 LGHDT, CDR2 YNNKEL (reference sequence). This CDR3 is CASSQDPRYGYTF. In DNA form, the CDR3 reads TGTGCCAGCAGCCAAGACCCCCGCTATGGCTACACCTTC.

V is TRBV5-8 and J is TRBJ2-5; 11 bases fit TRBD2. Germline assignment: CDR1 SGHTS and CDR2 YDEGEE. J gave up 3 bases and V 0 bases, and 13 bases lay outside the gene matches. The CDR3 is 19 residues long. CDR3 in amino acids: CASSLGTGGPLAGEETQYF. In nucleotides, the CDR3 is TGTGCCAGCAGCTTGGGGACAGGTGGTCCACTAGCGGGGGAAGAGACCCAGTACTTC.

The rearrangement joins TRBV5-6 to TRBJ2-7; no reliable D call. Germline CDR1 and CDR2: SGHDT and YYEEEE. This CDR3 is built from 13 residues. Trimming cost V 0 bases and J 2 bases, with 6 bases left between them. The CDR3 region is CASSLGGPYEQYF. In DNA form, the CDR3 reads TGTGCCAGCAGCTTGGGTGGGCCCTACGAGCAGTACTTC.

The gene calls are TRBV5-1 and TRBJ1-1; D not certain. Germline CDR1 reads SGHRS; CDR2 reads YFSETQ. The CDR3 has 14 residues. Between the trimmed V and J ends, which lost 5 bases and 0 bases, there was a span of 11 bases. The CDR3 sequence: CASSPTPMNTEAFF. Here the CDR3 DNA reads TGCGCCAGCAGTCCCACACCGATGAACACTGAAGCTTTCTTT.

The rearrangement joins TRBV5-4 to TRBJ1-4; 7 bases are shared with TRBD1. The CDR3 totals 15 residues. Germline CDR1 SGHNT, CDR2 YYREEE (reference sequence). Losses at the gene ends were 1 base for V and 4 bases for J; bases not matched to a gene: 4. CDR3 bases: TGTGCCAGCAGCTTGCCGGGACAGCTTAATGAAAAACTGTTTTTT. It encodes CASSLPGQLNEKLFF.

This clone was observed once. V and J are TRBV30 and TRBJ1-2; 10 bases fit TRBD1. After removal of 1 base from V and 8 bases from J, the junction contained 10 bases not matched to a gene. CDR1 is GTSNPN and CDR2 is SVGIG in the germline V gene (reference sequence). This CDR3 region has 15 residues. The CDR3 region is CAWSAPWTGGLGYTF. The DNA for the CDR3 is TGTGCCTGGAGTGCACCCTGGACAGGGGGGTTAGGCTACACCTTC.

On this clone itself: At one end, the junction sequence differs from germline, possibly due to a read error. The chain employs TRBV5-4 and TRBJ1-3; D gene unclear. The CDR3 loop spans 12 amino acids. Germline V gives CDR1 SGHNT, CDR2 YYREEE (reference sequence). The CDR3 DNA is TGTGCCAGCAGCTTGGGACTTGTTGAGCCAGATTTT. Translating it yields CASSLGLVEPDF.

This sequence joins TRBV19 and TRBJ1-1, with D maybe TRBD1 (5 bases). With 7 bases removed from V and 3 bases from J, the gap between germline ends came to 18 bases. From germline, CDR1 is LNHDA and CDR2 SQIVND (reference sequence). The CDR3 length is 15 residues. The CDR3 nucleotides read TGTGCCAGTACGGACATCCGGCGGAGGGACACTGAAGCTTTCTTT. Its protein product is CASTDIRRRDTEAFF.

This clone was observed once. This chain connects TRBV7-8 to TRBJ1-6; 7 bases agree with TRBD1. The V and J ends lost 3 bases and 7 bases, in that order; junction bases with no gene match: 3. CDR3 size: 14 residues. Germline CDR1 reads SGHVS; CDR2 reads FQNEAQ. The CDR3 region has the DNA TGTGCCAGCAGCTTGGGACAGCAGAATTCACCCCTCCACTTT. This encodes CASSLGQQNSPLHF.

V is TRBV5-1 and J is TRBJ1-1, with 7 bases that match TRBD1. The CDR3 extends over 12 amino acids. The trim removed 8 bases at V and 7 bases at J, leaving 8 bases unmatched. CDR1 SGHRS and CDR2 YFSETQ come from the germline V gene. CDR3 sequence reads: CASNGRDSEAFF. CDR3 in DNA: TGCGCCAGTAACGGCCGGGACAGTGAAGCTTTCTTT. The variable domain in full, completed from reference TRBV5-1 and TRBJ1-1, reads KAGVTQTPRYLIKTRGQQVTLSCSPISGHRSVSWYQQTPGQGLQFLFEYFSETQRNKGNFPGRFSGRQFSNSRSEMNVSTLELGDSALYLCASNGRDSEAFFGQGTRLTVV.

CDR3 coding DNA: TGTGCCAGCAGTTTAATGGCAGGGGGCTACGAGCAGTACTTC. Its protein is CASSLMAGGYEQYF. V gene TRBV27 combines with J gene TRBJ2-7; 7 bases match TRBD1. The V and J ends lost 2 bases and 3 bases, in that order; junction bases with no gene match: 4. This CDR3 spans 14 amino acids. From germline, CDR1 is MNHEY and CDR2 SMNVEV (reference sequence).

This chain uses TRBV27 with TRBJ2-7; 8 positions match TRBD2. The CDR3 is 15 residues long. Germline CDR1 is MNHEY and CDR2 is SMNVEV (reference sequence). V lost 6 bases, J lost 5 bases, and 12 bases stayed unmatched. The CDR3 loop reads CASRESGGAGDEQYF. CDR3 in DNA: TGTGCCAGCAGGGAGAGCGGGGGCGCTGGGGACGAGCAGTACTTC.

This chain links TRBV11-2 with TRBJ2-7, with a possible D match to TRBD1 (6 bases). Germline assignment: CDR1 SGHAT and CDR2 FQNNGV. The CDR3 spans 15 residues. Between the trimmed V and J ends, which lost 0 bases and 0 bases, there was a span of 9 bases. As DNA, the CDR3 is TGTGCCAGCAGCTTAGAACAGGGAAGCTCCTACGAGCAGTACTTC. Protein: CASSLEQGSSYEQYF.

This chain joins TRBV30 and TRBJ1-1; D remains unclear. Between the trimmed V and J ends, which lost 3 bases and 2 bases, there was a span of 16 bases. Germline values: CDR1 GTSNPN, CDR2 SVGIG (reference sequence). The CDR3 spans 15 residues. As DNA, the CDR3 is TGTGCCTGGAGGGGCCAGGCCCTATCTAACACTGAAGCTTTCTTT. Protein product: CAWRGQALSNTEAFF.

This chain connects TRBV2 to TRBJ2-1, with 10 nucleotides matching TRBD2. Germline V gene data show CDR1 as SNHLY and CDR2 as FYNNEI. V was clipped by 3 bases and J by 7 bases; unmatched bases: 6. The CDR3 extends over 15 amino acids. CDR3 in DNA: TGTGCCAGCAGTGACCTAGCGGGAGTAGCAAATGAGCAGTTCTTC. This translates into CASSDLAGVANEQFF.

The chain uses TRBV10-1 and TRBJ1-2; D is possibly TRBD1 (5 bases). CDR1 is WNHNN and CDR2 is SYGVQD in the germline V gene (reference sequence). V was pared by 9 bases and J by 4 bases, with 15 bases between. This CDR3 region has 13 residues. Here the CDR3 DNA reads TGCGCCAGTCAGCAGGGATTTGGCTATGGCTACACCTTC. It specifies CASQQGFGYGYTF.

This clone was picked up one time. The genes are TRBV5-5 and TRBJ1-2; 9 bases align to TRBD1. Germline V CDR1 and CDR2: SGHKS, YYEKEE (reference sequence). The CDR3 runs to 13 residues. V dropped 7 bases and J dropped 5; count of bases not matched to a gene: 6. This CDR3 is CASGGQGKYGYTF. CDR3 coding DNA: TGTGCCAGCGGTGGACAGGGGAAATATGGCTACACCTTC.

CDR3 DNA: TGTGCCAGCAGCCCTCGGGGGGAGGGCCATGAGCAGTTCTTC. Its translation: CASSPRGEGHEQFF. The genes are TRBV4-2 and TRBJ2-1; 7 nucleotides line up with TRBD2. CDR1 LGHNA and CDR2 YNFKEQ come from the germline V gene. This CDR3 has 14 amino acids. J lost 8 bases, V lost 4 bases, and 8 bases had no gene match.

The V call is TRBV6-5, the J call TRBJ2-3; 9 positions match TRBD2. This CDR3 spans 15 amino acids. Germline V gene lookup returns CDR1 MNHEY and CDR2 SVGAGI. Losses at the gene ends were 6 bases for V and 2 bases for J; bases not matched to a gene: 6. This CDR3 reads CASSLSGSATDTQYF. CDR3 sequence (DNA): TGTGCCAGCAGCCTTAGCGGGAGCGCCACAGATACGCAGTATTTT.

The V and J genes are TRBV30 and TRBJ1-2; 7 bases match TRBD1. The length of the CDR3 is 12 residues. Germline V gene data show CDR1 as GTSNPN and CDR2 as SVGIG (reference sequence). The V and J ends lost 4 bases and 2 bases, in that order; junction bases with no gene match: 1. The CDR3 DNA reads as TGTGCCTGGACAGGGGGAAACTATGGCTACACCTTC. This translates into CAWTGGNYGYTF.

This chain connects TRBV3-1 (or the pseudogene TRBV3-2) to TRBJ2-2; 13 bases map to TRBD2. The CDR3 contains 15 residues. The V gene's germline CDR1 is LGHDT and CDR2 YNNKEL (reference sequence). Trimming took 6 bases from V and 6 from J; bases not matched to a gene: 4. The CDR3 here is CASRPGLAGAGELFF. CDR3 sequence (DNA): TGTGCCAGCAGACCTGGACTAGCGGGAGCCGGGGAGCTGTTTTTT.